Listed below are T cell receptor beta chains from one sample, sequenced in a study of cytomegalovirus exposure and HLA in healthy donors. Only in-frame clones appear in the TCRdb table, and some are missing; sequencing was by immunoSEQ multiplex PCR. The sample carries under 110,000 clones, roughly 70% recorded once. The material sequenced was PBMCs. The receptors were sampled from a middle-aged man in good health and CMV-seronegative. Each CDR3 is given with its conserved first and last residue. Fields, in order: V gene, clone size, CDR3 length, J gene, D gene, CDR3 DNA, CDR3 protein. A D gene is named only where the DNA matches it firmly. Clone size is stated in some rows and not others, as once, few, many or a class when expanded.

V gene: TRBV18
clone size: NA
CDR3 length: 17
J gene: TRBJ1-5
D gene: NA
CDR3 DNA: TGTGCCAGCTCACCACCGAATGGGTGGACTGGCAATCAGCCCCAGCATTTT
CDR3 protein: CASSPPNGWTGNQPQHF

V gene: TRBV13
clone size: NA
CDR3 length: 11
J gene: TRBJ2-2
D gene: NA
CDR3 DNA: TGTGCCAGCAGCCTCTCGGGGGAGCTGTTTTTT
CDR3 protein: CASSLSGELFF

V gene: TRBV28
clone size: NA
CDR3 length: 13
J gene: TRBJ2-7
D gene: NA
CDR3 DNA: TGTGCCAGCAGTTCCCACGGGGGCTACGAGCAGTACTTC
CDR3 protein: CASSSHGGYEQYF

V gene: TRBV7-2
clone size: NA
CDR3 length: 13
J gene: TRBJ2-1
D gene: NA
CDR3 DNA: TGTGCCAGCAGCCCTTGGAGTAGCAATGAGCAGTTCTTC
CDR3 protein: CASSPWSSNEQFF

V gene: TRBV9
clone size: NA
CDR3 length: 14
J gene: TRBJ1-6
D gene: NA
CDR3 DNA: TGTGCCAGCAGCGTTGAAGTGCGCAATTCACCCCTCCACTTT
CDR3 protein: CASSVEVRNSPLHF

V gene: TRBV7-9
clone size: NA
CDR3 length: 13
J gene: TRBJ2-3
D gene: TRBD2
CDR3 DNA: TGTGCCAGCAGCTTAGCCGGCGGGGGAGTGCAGTATTTT
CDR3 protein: CASSLAGGGVQYF

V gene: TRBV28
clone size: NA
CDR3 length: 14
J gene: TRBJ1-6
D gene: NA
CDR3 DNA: TGTGCCAGCACCGAAGCCGGGGAACATTCACCCCTCCACTTT
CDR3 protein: CASTEAGEHSPLHF

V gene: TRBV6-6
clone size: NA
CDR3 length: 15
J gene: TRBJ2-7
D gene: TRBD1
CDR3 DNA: TGTGCCAGCAGTTACTCTGGACAGGGTAGCTACGAGCAGTACTTC
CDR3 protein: CASSYSGQGSYEQYF

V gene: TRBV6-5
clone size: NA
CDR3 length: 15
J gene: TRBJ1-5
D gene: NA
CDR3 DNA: TGTGCCAGCAGTTCGGAGGGGTTTAGCAATCAGCCCCAGCATTTT
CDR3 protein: CASSSEGFSNQPQHF

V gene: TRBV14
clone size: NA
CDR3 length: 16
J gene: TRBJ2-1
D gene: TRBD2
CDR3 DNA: TGTGCCAGCAGTCCGCGACTAGCGGGGGGCCACAATGAGCAGTTCTTC
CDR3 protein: CASSPRLAGGHNEQFF

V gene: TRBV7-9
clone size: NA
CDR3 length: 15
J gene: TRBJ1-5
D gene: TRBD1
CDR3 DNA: TGTGCCAGCAGCTTAGCGGGACAGAATAATCAGCCCCAGCATTTT
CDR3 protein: CASSLAGQNNQPQHF

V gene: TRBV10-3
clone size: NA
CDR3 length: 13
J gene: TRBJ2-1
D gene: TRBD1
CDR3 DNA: TGTGCCATCTCCTGGGACAGGTACAATGAGCAGTTCTTC
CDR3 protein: CAISWDRYNEQFF

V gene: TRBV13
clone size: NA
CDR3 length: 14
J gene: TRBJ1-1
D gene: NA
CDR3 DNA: TGTGCCAGCAGCTTAGGGCGAGGCAGCACTGAAGCTTTCTTT
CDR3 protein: CASSLGRGSTEAFF

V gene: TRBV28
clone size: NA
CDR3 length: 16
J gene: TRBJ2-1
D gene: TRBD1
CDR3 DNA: TGTGCCAGCAGTTCGCCCGGGACAGGGGGCCACAATGAGCAGTTCTTC
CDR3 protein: CASSSPGTGGHNEQFF

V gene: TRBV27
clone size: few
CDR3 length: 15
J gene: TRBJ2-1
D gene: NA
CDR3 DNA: TGTGCCAGCAGTTCATCGACAGTGGTCTACAATGAGCAGTTCTTC
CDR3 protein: CASSSSTVVYNEQFF

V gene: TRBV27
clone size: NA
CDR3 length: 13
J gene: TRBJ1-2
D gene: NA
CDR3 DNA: TGTGCCAGCAGTTTATCTGCAGGGTTAGGCTACACCTTC
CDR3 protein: CASSLSAGLGYTF

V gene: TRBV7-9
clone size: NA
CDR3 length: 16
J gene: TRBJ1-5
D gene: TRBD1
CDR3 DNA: TGTGCCAGCAGCTTAGGTGGGACAGGGAAATATCAGCCCCAGCATTTT
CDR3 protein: CASSLGGTGKYQPQHF

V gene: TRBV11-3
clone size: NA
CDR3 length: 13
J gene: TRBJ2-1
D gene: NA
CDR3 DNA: TGTGCCAGCAGCTTAGATGCGGGCAATAAGCAGTTCTTC
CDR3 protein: CASSLDAGNKQFF

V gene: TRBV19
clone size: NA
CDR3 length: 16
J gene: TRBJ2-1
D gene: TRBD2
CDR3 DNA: TGTGCCAGTAGTACCCTAGCGGGGGGGCCATTAGGTGAGCAGTTCTTC
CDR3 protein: CASSTLAGGPLGEQFF

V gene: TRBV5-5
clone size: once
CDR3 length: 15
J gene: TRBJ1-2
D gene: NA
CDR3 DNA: TGTGCCAGCAGCTTGTACAGGGAGTTGCTCTATGGCTACACCTTC
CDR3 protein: CASSLYRELLYGYTF

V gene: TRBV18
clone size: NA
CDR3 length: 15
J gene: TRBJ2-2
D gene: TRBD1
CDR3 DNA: TGTGCCAGCTCACCGAGACAGGGACAGACCGGGGAGCTGTTTTTT
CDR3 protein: CASSPRQGQTGELFF